This T cell receptor (beta chain) is from a study of T cells expressing NK-cell markers. About the study: Sorted CD3+CD56+NKG2C+, CD3+CD56+NKG2C- and CD3+CD56-NKG2C+ T cells provided the TCR beta repertoires. Study-wide results and caveats: These clonotypes additionally ranked first within the CD3+CD56-NKG2C+ fraction of several donors. Six or seven donors showed dominant NKG2C+ clonotypes comprising roughly 1.0-7.5% of their CD8+ T cells.

UMIs accompanied the 5'RACE template switching by which TCR beta cDNA was made. Each CDR3 protein gets one entry in TCRdb, which reprocessed the 5' RACE reads and gives no DNA. The sample table includes about 160,000 distinct CDR3 sequences. Points on this clonotype: Its specificity is unknown.

The CDR3 is 16 amino acids. Germline V CDR1 and CDR2: SGHAT, FQNNGV. Sequenced input: blood T cells: a sorted CD56 or NKG2C T cell subset, CD4+ or CD8+ T cells, or bulk PBMC T cells (not recorded which). V gene TRBV11-2 combines with J gene TRBJ2-1; the D gene TCRdb calls, TRBD2, cannot be checked with no DNA. This TCR came from a woman between 18 and 70 years old in good health. This CDR3 is CASSLVGLAGYNEQFF.